This TCR beta chain came from a study of T cell clones after liver transplantation. Data came from immunoSEQ multiplex PCR; TCRdb stores just in-frame clones and leaves some out. This sample has 31,000 or so clones, with approximately 96% found just once. Trimming took off 5 bases at V and 2 bases at J, with 13 bases between the two ends. CDR3 length equals 14 residues. Germline CDR1 and CDR2: MNHEY and SMNVEV (reference sequence). The sequence came from a human patient who received a liver transplant. Some T cells may be graft donor cells. The source material was CD8+ T cells from blood, sampled 12 months after liver transplant. The chain recombines TRBV27 with TRBJ2-7; D is unresolved. CDR3 in DNA: TGTGCCAGCAGTCCTTCGGACGCTGCCTACGAGCAGTACTTC. This translates into CASSPSDAAYEQYF.